This T cell receptor beta chain was sequenced in a study of blood T cell repertoires in COVID-19 (TCRdb year 2020). Some background on the complete study: Samples covering the acute and convalescent phases of COVID-19 were provided by collaborators in the United States, Italy and Spain. The material from the prospective study consisted of cDNA or gDNA derived from T cells, B-cell-depleted T cells, or PBMCs. Deeply sampled blood TCRbeta repertoires from subjects exposed to, actively infected with, or recovered from COVID-19 were included in the dataset. A freely available public database, intended as a resource for researchers studying the immune response to SARS-CoV-2, is where the repertoires were released. The samples were drawn from the first 160 participants of the ongoing ImmuneRACE study and from over a thousand subjects provided by 6 global collaborators. Nearly every sample came with metadata listing a de-identified subject ID, COVID-19 status, age in years and sex. Where available, HLA class I and class II types were obtained from metadata supplied by the sample provider rather than from assay-based typing.

The immunoSEQ Assay, a bias-controlled multiplex PCR, was used to amplify TCRbeta CDR3 regions from genomic DNA. As for the original processing: Within the assay, amplification of reference gene primers was used to estimate how many nucleated cells each sample contained. To quantify the absolute abundance of each unique TCRbeta CDR3 rearrangement, sequence reads were collapsed and filtered. For each sample, productive Simpson clonality was calculated as the square root of Simpson's diversity index across productive rearrangements. The source is immuneACCESS, and TCRdb retained only in-frame sequences with V and J called. Part of the clones is not carried over; for the studies checked, unresolved V genes explain less than half of this, and the remainder is unexplained. Clone size and V and J calls were adopted from that table, with D and trimming inferred from the DNA. The sample has about 210,000 clones on record, 75% to 85% of them singletons. Roughly 4.5% of the sample goes to the ten largest clones.

Here V drops 4 bases and J drops 4 bases, and the junction holds 9 bases not matched to any gene. CDR1 and CDR2 (SGHVS, FNYEAQ) derive from the germline V gene. The CDR3 runs 16 residues from the cysteine to the phenylalanine. Just CDR3 DNA is preserved here, 48 bases in frame from base 1. To note about this clone: Its antigen has not been determined. Per-nucleotide qualities are absent, and no much larger clonotype sits a single base away.

In the prospective study, participants were 18 to 89 years old, resided in about two dozen geographic areas of the United States, and were enrolled through a virtual design. In the prospective study, participants were assigned to cohorts based on the clinical history participants reported in a screening survey and a study questionnaire. In the prospective study, mobile phlebotomists collected whole blood, serum and a nasopharyngeal or oropharyngeal swab from each participant. Over a roughly two-month period, participants in the prospective study had the option of providing additional blood draws and questionnaires. Blood samples from the prospective study were shipped frozen or at room temperature prior to DNA extraction. What the study reported, not specific to this receptor: The amount of clinical and demographic metadata varied by source and participant and was provided uncurated.

The clonotype was recovered from a man aged 25 to 40 with acute COVID-19. The chain is encoded by TRBV7-6 joined to TRBJ2-3, with 9 central nucleotides matching TRBD1. Sequenced material: PBMCs or T cells enriched from blood (not recorded which). The sequenced DNA: TGTGCCAGCAGCTCCAGGGACAGGGAGGATTCAGATACGCAGTATTTT. This is translated as CASSSRDREDSDTQYF.